What follows describes a single T cell receptor (beta chain). The antigen is not known. The source of the sample is a study of shared clonotypes between healthy human individuals. Profiling relied on immunoSEQ multiplex PCR, and the TCRdb table lists in-frame clones only, not all of them. Of 470,000 or so clones listed, approximately 81% are singletons. Donors were healthy HIV-negative adults without recently reported acute infections or vaccinations. It was roughly 88 million PBMCs that unsorted samples used for genomic DNA. The CDR3 contains 15 residues. Germline CDR1 is SEHNR and CDR2 is FQNEAQ (reference sequence). Trimming took off 3 bases at V and 7 bases at J, with 16 bases between the two ends. Study-level findings and limits: Read depth was anticipated to influence clonotype sharing among donors.

The sequencing sample was made of PBMCs. The sequence derives from a woman between 40 and 50 years old in good health. Some clones in this sample may be carry-over from other donors' samples. V gene TRBV7-9 combines with J gene TRBJ2-1; TRBD2 is a possible D gene (7 bases). For the CDR3, the DNA is TGTGCCAGCAGCTTGATAGCGCGGGGGCGAAATGAGCAGTTCTTC. The encoded protein is CASSLIARGRNEQFF. The full variable domain, in which reference TRBV7-9 and TRBJ2-1 provide the parts outside the CDR3, is DTGVSQNPRHKITKRGQNVTFRCDPISEHNRLYWYRQTLGQGPEFLTYFQNEAQLEKSRLLSDRFSAERPKGSFSTLEIQRTEQGDSAMYLCASSLIARGRNEQFFGPGTRLTVL.